The TCR beta chain under discussion was sequenced for a study of identical twins. Notes on the study in general: Twins shared beta out-of-frame sequences in excess, but this excess was weaker. With abundant cord blood beta clonotypes, insertions were fewer; memory repertoires showed no such pattern.

Template switching created a universal primer site, and the cDNA included unique molecular identifiers. TCRdb itself ran the 5' RACE reads through MiXCR, one entry per CDR3 protein. The sample has approximately 680,000 distinct CDR3 sequences; around 7.4% are singletons. This clonotype was seen a handful of times. Its matching antigen is unknown. Trimming removed 11 bases from V and 5 bases from J, with 16 bases in between. From germline, CDR1 is ENHRY and CDR2 SYGVKD. This CDR3 is 13 amino acids long. The same sample was also studied in work on yellow fever vaccine responses in identical twins.

This sequence joins TRBV10-3 and TRBJ2-1; possible D gene TRBD2, 6 bases. The source of this sequence is a woman younger than 35 in good health. Sequenced: PBMCs. The CDR3, as DNA: TGTGCCGTTGGGCCGGGACTCCACAATGAGCAGTTCTTC. Its translation: CAVGPGLHNEQFF.